The 30 T cell receptor beta chains below all came from one sample that was sequenced in a study of cytomegalovirus exposure and HLA in healthy donors. Sequencing was performed with immunoSEQ multiplex PCR; in TCRdb, only in-frame clones are kept and a portion is missing. The sample has 100,000 to 120,000 clones; almost 96% are singletons. The sample was PBMCs. These receptors were obtained from a woman aged 18-29 years in good health and CMV-seronegative.

V is TRBV5-1 and J is TRBJ1-4, with 9 bases lining up with TRBD1. The CDR3 loop spans 19 amino acids. Germline lookup yields CDR1 SGHRS and CDR2 YFSETQ. J gave up 7 bases and V 2 bases, and 18 bases lay outside the gene matches. CDR3 residues: CASSLAGGTGLLTLEKLFF. CDR3 coding DNA: TGCGCCAGCAGCTTAGCCGGCGGGACAGGGCTCCTGACCCTTGAAAAACTGTTTTTT.

Here the CDR3 DNA reads TGCGCCAGCAGCTTGGGATCTACTTTTAACTATGGCTACACCTTC. Its protein product is CASSLGSTFNYGYTF. This chain joins TRBV5-1 and TRBJ1-2; no clear D gene. The CDR3 length is 15 residues. From germline, CDR1 is SGHRS and CDR2 YFSETQ. The V end was cut by 0 bases, the J end by 1 base, with 10 bases between.

Of note for this clone: This specimen includes other DNA sequences encoding the same CDR3. The V call is TRBV5-1, the J call TRBJ1-1, with 8 bases that match TRBD1. Germline V CDR1 and CDR2: SGHRS, YFSETQ. The ends lost 0 bases at V and 4 bases at J; junction bases unmatched: 2. The CDR3 covers 14 residues. CDR3: CASSLGTGSTEAFF. Written as DNA, the CDR3 is TGCGCCAGCAGCTTGGGGACAGGGAGCACTGAAGCTTTCTTT.

The chain is built from TRBV13 and TRBJ2-1; 10 bases are a match to TRBD2. The CDR3 is 16 amino acids. CDR1 is PRHDT and CDR2 is FYEKMQ in the germline V gene (reference sequence). With 4 bases clipped from V and 10 bases from J, the junction kept 13 bases outside the gene matches. CDR3 DNA: TGTGCCAGCAGCTCACCGGGACTAGCGTCTGGTTGGGAGCAGTTCTTC. Amino acids: CASSSPGLASGWEQFF.

This clone is a singleton in its sample. The chain has TRBV19 and TRBJ1-1; tentative D call: TRBD1 (5 bases). CDR3 length: 17 residues. The germline V gene has CDR1 LNHDA and CDR2 SQIVND (reference sequence). Trimming took off 3 bases at V and 1 base at J, with 18 bases between the two ends. The CDR3 bases are TGTGCCAGTAGTATTTTCCCCCTGACAGCTGGGAACACTGAAGCTTTCTTT. It translates to CASSIFPLTAGNTEAFF.

The chain recombines TRBV25-1 with TRBJ2-5; the D gene is possibly TRBD1 (6 bases). Trimming shortened V by 3 bases and J by 7 bases, and 18 bases separated the two germline ends. From germline, CDR1 is MGHDK and CDR2 SYGVNS. CDR3 length equals 15 residues. CDR3 sequence: CASSDVGAAGGTQYF. The CDR3 DNA reads as TGTGCCAGCAGTGACGTGGGGGCCGCTGGGGGGACCCAGTACTTC.

The chain joins TRBV11-2 to TRBJ2-7; D unclear. With 1 base removed from V and 7 bases from J, the gap between germline ends came to 14 bases. The CDR3 is 14 residues long. Germline CDR1 reads SGHAT; CDR2 reads FQNNGV. The CDR3 protein is CASSLGQVGREQYF. CDR3 bases: TGTGCCAGCAGCTTAGGTCAGGTGGGCAGGGAGCAGTACTTC.

This chain connects TRBV2 to TRBJ1-6; possible D gene TRBD1, 6 bases. The V gene lost 8 bases and the J gene lost 7 bases, with 15 bases spanning the gap. This CDR3 has 14 residues. Germline V gene sequence: CDR1 SNHLY, CDR2 FYNNEI. CDR3 region: CASGTGSVNSPLHF. CDR3 in DNA: TGTGCCAGCGGCACAGGGTCCGTGAATTCACCCCTCCACTTT.

This sequence joins TRBV28 and TRBJ2-4; TRBD1 agrees at 7 bases. CDR1 and CDR2 from the germline V gene are MDHEN and SYDVKM. The V gene end was trimmed by 6 bases and the J gene end by 1 base; junction bases not matched to a gene: 3. The CDR3 runs to 14 residues. The CDR3: CASREGGAKNIQYF. The CDR3 DNA reads TGTGCCAGCAGAGAAGGGGGCGCCAAAAACATTCAGTACTTC.

This clone appeared once. The CDR3 protein is CASSLTSFAYEQYF. In DNA, the CDR3 is TGTGCCAGCAGCTTAACTAGCTTCGCCTACGAGCAGTACTTC. This chain connects TRBV7-9 to TRBJ2-7; tentative D call: TRBD2 (6 bases). Germline assignment: CDR1 SEHNR and CDR2 FQNEAQ (reference sequence). Between the trimmed V and J ends, which lost 2 bases and 2 bases, there was a span of 10 bases. The CDR3 covers 14 residues.

The rearrangement joins TRBV15 to TRBJ2-3, with 7 bases matching TRBD2. The CDR3 is 16 amino acids. V shed 0 bases and J 8 bases; nucleotides not matched to a gene: 11. Germline loops: CDR1 LNHNV, CDR2 YYDKDF (reference sequence). The CDR3 reads CATSRDRDYGGGTQYF. The CDR3 region has the DNA TGTGCCACCAGCAGAGATCGGGACTACGGTGGCGGTACGCAGTATTTT.

The chain links TRBV28 to TRBJ1-1; 11 positions agree with TRBD1. The CDR3 totals 14 residues. The trim removed 5 bases at V and 6 bases at J, leaving 5 bases unmatched. CDR1 and CDR2 (germline): MDHEN, SYDVKM. The CDR3 DNA reads TGTGCCAGCAGTCCCACGGACAGGGGGCCTGAAGCTTTCTTT. Translation: CASSPTDRGPEAFF.

The chain employs TRBV5-1 and TRBJ1-2; D is uncertain. The CDR3 totals 14 residues. The germline gives CDR1 SGHRS, CDR2 YFSETQ. Trimming cost V 0 bases and J 0 bases, with 6 bases left between them. CDR3 amino acids: CASSLDSPNYGYTF. The CDR3 DNA reads TGCGCCAGCAGCTTGGACAGCCCTAACTATGGCTACACCTTC.

This chain joins TRBV5-1 and TRBJ1-6; a weak D match, TRBD1 (6 bases). Germline lookup yields CDR1 SGHRS and CDR2 YFSETQ. Trimming removed 5 bases from V and 0 bases from J, with 18 bases in between. This CDR3 has 18 amino acids. CDR3: CASRDGQQRSSYNSPLHF. DNA for the CDR3: TGCGCCAGCAGAGACGGACAGCAGAGGAGCTCCTATAATTCACCCCTCCACTTT.

J is TRBJ2-3 and V is TRBV7-9; D is perhaps TRBD2 (6 bases). Germline V gene sequence: CDR1 SEHNR, CDR2 FQNEAQ (reference sequence). This CDR3 has 15 amino acids. Trimming left V 3 bases short and J 10 bases short, with 20 bases between. The CDR3 coding sequence is TGTGCCAGCAGCTTGTTGTTTGGCTCCGGGGGTTCGCAGTATTTT. It encodes CASSLLFGSGGSQYF.

The chain carries TRBV27 and TRBJ1-6, with D perhaps TRBD1 (5 bases). The germline CDR1 and CDR2 sequences are MNHEY and SMNVEV (reference sequence). Trimming took off 4 bases at V and 10 bases at J, with 17 bases between the two ends. The CDR3 covers 15 residues. In DNA, the CDR3 is TGTGCCAGCAGTTCGGTGGGGGGAAGAGGATCACCCCTCCACTTT. Its translation: CASSSVGGRGSPLHF.

This sequence joins TRBV19 and TRBJ2-7; D gene unclear. Germline V gives CDR1 LNHDA, CDR2 SQIVND (reference sequence). The CDR3 totals 14 residues. V lost 0 bases and J lost 4, with 10 bases in between. CDR3 sequence: CASSIESGSYEQYF. The CDR3 DNA follows: TGTGCCAGTAGTATAGAGTCCGGGTCGTACGAGCAGTACTTC.

The chain combines TRBV5-4 with TRBJ2-3; D remains ambiguous. CDR3 length: 14 amino acids. Between the trimmed V and J ends, which lost 4 bases and 4 bases, there was a span of 13 bases. Looked up from germline, CDR1 is SGHNT and CDR2 is YYREEE (reference sequence). CDR3 bases: TGTGCCAGCAGCCCCGGTTTGTCCCCAGATACGCAGTATTTT. Its translation: CASSPGLSPDTQYF.

Worth noting for this clone: The junction departs from the called germline gene at one end, perhaps through a read error. The chain couples TRBV4-1 to TRBJ2-1; 9 nucleotides agree with TRBD2. The CDR3 is 16 amino acids. CDR1 and CDR2 from the germline V gene are MGHRA and YSYEKL. Written as DNA, the CDR3 is TGCGCCAGCAGACAAGAAGAAACGCTAGCGGGGAATGAGCAGTTCTTC. This gives the protein CASRQEETLAGNEQFF.

The chain recombines TRBV7-6 with TRBJ1-4; 12 nucleotides line up with TRBD1. Germline V gene sequence: CDR1 SGHVS, CDR2 FNYEAQ. The CDR3 length is 19 residues. The ends lost 0 bases at V and 11 bases at J; junction bases unmatched: 16. The CDR3 loop reads CASSLATPGTGGGTDKLFF. For the CDR3, the DNA is TGTGCCAGCAGCTTAGCGACCCCCGGGACAGGGGGCGGCACGGACAAACTGTTTTTT. The entire variable domain, with the rest obtained from reference TRBV7-6 and TRBJ1-4, is as follows: GAGVSQSPRYKVTKRGQDVALRCDPISGHVSLYWYRQALGQGPEFLTYFNYEAQQDKSGLPNDRFSAERPEGSISTLTIQRTEQRDSAMYRCASSLATPGTGGGTDKLFFGSGTQLSVL.

J is TRBJ2-7 and V is TRBV5-5, with 15 bases fitting TRBD2. CDR1 and CDR2 (germline): SGHKS, YYEKEE (reference sequence). The CDR3 length is 17 residues. V lost 1 base and J lost 4; bases outside the gene matches: 6. CDR3 bases: TGTGCCAGCAGCTTGAGGACTAGCGGGGGGGGGCCTTACGAGCAGTACTTC. Encoded protein: CASSLRTSGGGPYEQYF.

This chain uses TRBV7-6 with TRBJ2-2; no firm D call. The CDR3 is 13 amino acids. Germline V CDR1 and CDR2: SGHVS, FNYEAQ. V was pared by 7 bases and J by 0 bases, with 6 bases between. The CDR3 DNA reads TGTGCCAGCATGGCAGCGAACACCGGGGAGCTGTTTTTT. Translating it yields CASMAANTGELFF.

This sequence joins TRBV5-6 and TRBJ2-2; 9 positions agree with TRBD1. After removal of 3 bases from V and 5 bases from J, the junction contained 2 bases not matched to a gene. The germline CDR1 and CDR2 sequences are SGHDT and YYEEEE. This CDR3 has 14 residues. For the CDR3, the DNA is TGTGCCAGCAGCTGGGGGACAGGGACCGGGGAGCTGTTTTTT. Its protein product is CASSWGTGTGELFF.

This chain connects TRBV28 to TRBJ1-6, with a possible D match to TRBD1 (5 bases). V shed 5 bases and J shed 0 bases, with 17 bases lying between them. Germline CDR1 and CDR2: MDHEN and SYDVKM. The CDR3 loop spans 18 amino acids. CDR3 residues: CASSPGVGTGSYNSPLHF. As DNA, the CDR3 is TGTGCCAGCAGTCCGGGGGTGGGGACCGGCTCCTATAATTCACCCCTCCACTTT.

Remarks on this clone: A much larger clone sits a single nucleotide away, making a read error possible. The chain combines TRBV5-6 with TRBJ1-2; 9 positions agree with TRBD1. With V trimmed by 0 bases and J by 4 bases, 1 base remained unmatched. Germline V gene data show CDR1 as SGHDT and CDR2 as YYEEEE. This CDR3 region has 14 residues. The CDR3: CASSLEDRGYGYTF. The DNA of the CDR3 is TGTGCCAGCAGCTTGGAGGACAGGGGCTATGGCTACACCTTC.

This clone was detected once. The genes are TRBV5-4 and TRBJ2-5; tentatively, D is TRBD1 (6 bases). CDR3 length: 15 amino acids. Trimming pared 1 base from V and 1 base from J, leaving 11 bases between. The germline V gene encodes CDR1 SGHNT and CDR2 YYREEE (reference sequence). The CDR3 is CASSLNQGLQETQYF. The CDR3 coding sequence is TGTGCCAGCAGCTTGAATCAGGGGCTCCAAGAGACCCAGTACTTC.

The chain is built from TRBV18 and TRBJ2-1; 11 bases are shared with TRBD2. The CDR3 contains 17 residues. The ends lost 1 base at V and 5 bases at J; junction bases unmatched: 7. The germline V gene encodes CDR1 KGHSH and CDR2 LQKENI. This CDR3 is CASSPLRVAGGDNEQFF. CDR3 coding DNA: TGTGCCAGCTCACCACTACGAGTAGCGGGGGGGGACAATGAGCAGTTCTTC.

J is TRBJ2-7 and V is TRBV19; 7 nucleotides align to TRBD1. In germline, CDR1 is LNHDA, CDR2 SQIVND (reference sequence). The CDR3 has 16 amino acids. V was clipped by 5 bases and J by 3 bases; unmatched bases: 13. The CDR3 sequence: CASSLRTGSFVYEQYF. The CDR3 coding sequence is TGTGCCAGTAGTCTAAGGACAGGCTCCTTCGTCTACGAGCAGTACTTC.

As DNA, the CDR3 is TGTGCCAGCAGTACATGGACAGGAGCCCCCTCTGGGGCCAACGTCCTGACTTTC. It encodes CASSTWTGAPSGANVLTF. The V and J genes are TRBV28 and TRBJ2-6; 7 nucleotides match TRBD1. Germline V gene lookup returns CDR1 MDHEN and CDR2 SYDVKM. The CDR3 is made up of 18 amino acids. V shed 5 bases, J shed 0 bases, and the junction held 10 bases outside the gene matches.

This chain links TRBV9 with TRBJ1-4; possibly TRBD1 for D (5 bases). V gave up 0 bases and J gave up 12 bases, with 12 bases separating them. The CDR3 sequence is 13 residues long. Germline CDR1 and CDR2: SGDLS and YYNGEE. CDR3 loop: CASSVDQGSELFF. The CDR3 nucleotides are TGTGCCAGCAGCGTAGATCAGGGTTCAGAACTGTTTTTT.